One sample yielded the 12 T cell receptor beta chains listed below, sequenced in a study of T cell repertoires in cytomegalovirus infection. TCRdb called the reads again in MiXCR, with one record for every CDR3 protein. The sample has more than 650,000 distinct CDR3 sequences, approximately 40% seen once. What was sequenced was PBMCs. These receptors were obtained from a human donor in good health (CMV status not recorded). Some clones in this sample may be carry-over from other donors' samples.

This rearrangement joins TRBV6-6 to TRBJ1-1; D remains ambiguous. CDR3 length: 14 residues. The V and J ends lost 6 bases and 0 bases respectively, with 11 bases between them. The germline V gene has CDR1 MNHNY and CDR2 SVGAGI (reference sequence). The DNA of the CDR3 is TGTGCCAGCAGAACCAGTCCCGTGAACACTGAAGCTTTCTTT. It is translated as CASRTSPVNTEAFF.

This clonotype occurred a few times. The chain employs TRBV29-1 and TRBJ1-1; D is ambiguous. V was cut by 1 base and J by 10 bases, with 13 bases left in between. The germline V gene encodes CDR1 SQVTM and CDR2 ANQGSEA. This CDR3 is built from 12 residues. This CDR3 is CSVEVGRLGAFF. For the CDR3, the DNA is TGCAGCGTTGAAGTTGGGAGGCTAGGAGCTTTCTTT.

The rearrangement joins TRBV20-1 to TRBJ2-7; TRBD2 is a possible D gene (6 bases). The germline V gene has CDR1 DFQATT and CDR2 SNEGSKA (reference sequence). CDR3 length: 16 residues. V was cut by 1 base and J by 5 bases, with 21 bases left in between. DNA of the CDR3: TGCAGTGCTAGAGCTTCAGGCGGCGGGGTCAAGAACGAGCAGTACTTC. It yields the protein CSARASGGGVKNEQYF.

This clonotype was picked up many times. The rearrangement uses TRBV7-2 and TRBJ2-1, with TRBD2 identical over 10 bases. This CDR3 comprises 16 residues. Per the germline V gene, CDR1 is SGHTA and CDR2 is FQGNSA. With V trimmed by 2 bases and J by 4 bases, 5 bases remained unmatched. The DNA for the CDR3 is TGTGCCAGCAGCTTACTAGCGGGGGCTAGATACAATGAGCAGTTCTTC. The encoded protein is CASSLLAGARYNEQFF. Drawing the rest from reference TRBV7-2 and TRBJ2-1, the complete variable domain is GAGVSQSPSNKVTEKGKDVELRCDPISGHTALYWYRQSLGQGLEFLIYFQGNSAPDKSGLPSDRFSAERTGGSVSTLTIQRTQQEDSAVYLCASSLLAGARYNEQFFGPGTRLTVL.

This clonotype was detected only a few times. The rearrangement links TRBV5-6 to TRBJ1-1; 7 bases match TRBD1. This CDR3 contains 15 residues. Germline V gene sequence: CDR1 SGHDT, CDR2 YYEEEE. V was pared by 0 bases and J by 11 bases, with 13 bases of the junction left unmatched. CDR3 residues: CASSLAWDSSPYAFF. The DNA of the CDR3 is TGTGCCAGCAGCTTGGCCTGGGACAGCTCCCCCTACGCTTTCTTT.

This clonotype was found a few times. The chain links TRBV2 to TRBJ2-1; possibly TRBD2 for D (6 bases). Trimming cost V 0 bases and J 5 bases, with 17 bases left between them. Germline V gives CDR1 SNHLY, CDR2 FYNNEI. CDR3 length equals 17 residues. This CDR3 reads CASSEARRPSEDNEQFF. The CDR3, as DNA: TGTGCCAGCAGTGAAGCGAGGCGGCCTAGCGAGGACAATGAGCAGTTCTTC.

The chain couples TRBV28 to TRBJ1-1; a weak D match, TRBD1 (5 bases). The CDR3 has 15 residues. Germline V gene data show CDR1 as MDHEN and CDR2 as SYDVKM. V was shortened by 3 bases and J by 3 bases, with 14 bases between the two germline ends. CDR3: CASSLFAGTDTEAFF. The DNA of the CDR3 is TGTGCCAGCAGTTTGTTCGCAGGGACCGACACTGAAGCTTTCTTT.

About this clonotype itself: One junction end does not reproduce the germline sequence, and a read error may be involved. This chain uses TRBV28 with TRBJ2-3; 12 bases map to TRBD2. Germline-derived CDR1 and CDR2 are MDHEN and SYDVKM. The CDR3 sequence is 14 residues long. The CDR3 reads CASKTSGSKDTQYF. In DNA form, the CDR3 reads TGTGCCAGCAAGACTAGCGGGAGCAAAGATACGCAGTATTTT.

This sequence joins TRBV20-1 and TRBJ1-4; 8 nucleotides agree with TRBD1. Per germline, CDR1 DFQATT and CDR2 SNEGSKA (reference sequence). The junction had 3 bases not matched to a gene; V was cut back by 7 bases and J by 5 bases. The CDR3 runs to 12 residues. CDR3 nucleotides: TGCAGTGGACAGGGGTTAAATGAAAAACTGTTTTTT. Protein sequence: CSGQGLNEKLFF.

This sequence joins TRBV28 and TRBJ1-2; 8 bases are a match to TRBD1. Germline loops: CDR1 MDHEN, CDR2 SYDVKM. CDR3 length equals 16 residues. V lost 6 bases to trimming and J lost 4 bases; unmatched junction nucleotides: 13. Written as DNA, the CDR3 is TGTGCCAGCAGCCGACTGGGGACAGGTCCGATCTATGGCTACACCTTC. It translates to CASSRLGTGPIYGYTF.

The J gene is TRBJ2-1, the V gene TRBV15, with D maybe TRBD2 (6 bases). The V gene lost 0 bases and the J gene lost 5 bases, with 17 bases spanning the gap. Germline-derived CDR1 and CDR2 are LNHNV and YYDKDF (reference sequence). The CDR3 has 17 amino acids. The CDR3: CATSRDGDGSSHNEQFF. The CDR3 DNA reads TGTGCCACCAGCAGAGATGGCGACGGGAGCAGCCACAATGAGCAGTTCTTC.

This clonotype has only a few counts. The chain has TRBV7-6 and TRBJ2-7; TRBD2 matches at 8 bases. The junction had 9 bases not matched to a gene; V was cut back by 2 bases and J by 6 bases. CDR3 size: 15 residues. In germline, CDR1 is SGHVS, CDR2 FNYEAQ. The CDR3 is CASSLPGTRSGEQYF. In DNA form, the CDR3 reads TGTGCCAGCAGCTTACCGGGGACTAGAAGTGGCGAGCAGTACTTC.